These T cell receptor beta chains were read from a single sample in a study of identical twins. Using its own MiXCR run on the 5' RACE reads, TCRdb lists one record per CDR3 protein. The data hold around 960,000 distinct CDR3 sequences, with 9% to 15% observed a single time. The same data also contributed to another study, on yellow fever vaccine responses in identical twins.

Source material: PBMCs. The receptor source for this set is a woman younger than 35 in good health. The CDR3 runs from the conserved cysteine through the conserved F or W. A D gene is named only where the DNA matches it firmly. Not every row has a clone size; where given, it reads once, few, many or a size class.

.,TRBJ1-6,TRBV5-1,few,TGCGCCAGCAGCCTTGACAACCCGGACTTTAATTCACCCCTCCACTTT,CASSLDNPDFNSPLHF
.,TRBJ1-1,TRBV29-1,.,TGCAGCGTTGGCCGGTCGACAGGACCGAACACTGAAGCTTTCTTT,CSVGRSTGPNTEAFF
.,TRBJ2-7,TRBV20-1,many,TGCAGTGCTAGTCCTAAGGAGCCCTACGAGCAGTACTTC,CSASPKEPYEQYF
.,TRBJ1-3,TRBV20-1,few,TGCAGTGCTGTCACAGGGTCCTCAGGAAACACCATATATTTT,CSAVTGSSGNTIYF
TRBD2,TRBJ2-5,TRBV5-4,.,TGTGCCAGCGGCTTGGGGGATGGGCTAGCGGGCCTCCAAGAGACCCAGTACTTC,CASGLGDGLAGLQETQYF
TRBD2,TRBJ2-2,TRBV6-5,few,TGTGCCAGCAGTTACTACAGCGGGGGCGCCGGGGAGCTGTTTTTT,CASSYYSGGAGELFF
TRBD2,TRBJ2-2,TRBV12-3/TRBV12-4,.,TGTGCCAGCAAGGACAGCGGGGGATCGAACACCGGGGAGCTGTTTTTT,CASKDSGGSNTGELFF
.,TRBJ2-1,TRBV24-1,few,TGTGCCACCAGTGGGGCTAGCTCCTACAATGAGCAGTTCTTC,CATSGASSYNEQFF
.,TRBJ2-1,TRBV29-1,.,TGCAGCGTTCGACCCAGGGACAATGAGCAGTTCTTC,CSVRPRDNEQFF
TRBD1,TRBJ2-2,TRBV5-1,many,TGCGCCAGCAGCTTGGAGGGACAGGGGACCGGGGAGCTGTTTTTT,CASSLEGQGTGELFF
.,TRBJ1-1,TRBV29-1,many,TGCAGCGCACTAATACAGGGTATGAGGACACCCAACACTGAAGCTTTCTTT,CSALIQGMRTPNTEAFF
.,TRBJ2-3,TRBV29-1,many,TGCAGCGTGGACGGACAGTCGGGCACAGATACGCAGTATTTT,CSVDGQSGTDTQYF
.,TRBJ2-1,TRBV14,few,TGTGCCAGCAGCCAAGTCAGGAGCTCCTACAATGAGCAGTTCTTC,CASSQVRSSYNEQFF
TRBD1,TRBJ1-4,TRBV10-2,.,TGCGCCAGCAGTGATCGGGACAGGGTTGATGAAAAACTGTTTTTT,CASSDRDRVDEKLFF
.,TRBJ2-7,TRBV6-1,.,TGTGCCAGCAGTAAATATAAGGCAGGCTACGAGCAGTACTTC,CASSKYKAGYEQYF
.,TRBJ2-3,TRBV15,many,TGTGCCACCAGCAGAGATGGCGGGTTGAGCACAGATACGCAGTATTTT,CATSRDGGLSTDTQYF
TRBD2,TRBJ2-1,TRBV15,few,TGTGCCATTGAGAGCGGGGGGGCCTGGAATGAGCAGTTCTTC,CAIESGGAWNEQFF
.,TRBJ1-2,TRBV24-1,few,TGTGCCACCAGACCAGACACCGCTAACTATGGCTACACCTTC,CATRPDTANYGYTF
.,TRBJ2-7,TRBV7-8,.,TGTGCCAGCGCCGGAGCTGTGTACGAGCAGTACTTC,CASAGAVYEQYF
.,TRBJ1-6,TRBV20-1,.,TGCTGTGCTAGTGACCCCAACCGGGCCATAAATTCACCCCTCCACTTT,CCASDPNRAINSPLHF
.,TRBJ2-5,TRBV15,few,TGTGCCACCAGGAGAGCGGAGTCGGAGACCCAGTACTTC,CATRRAESETQYF
.,TRBJ1-5,TRBV4-1,few,TGCGCCAGCAGCCAAGACGGCGGAAAGCAGCCCCAGCATTTT,CASSQDGGKQPQHF
.,TRBJ2-5,TRBV2,few,TGTGCCAGCAGTGAATTCGGCAGGGGTGAGGAGACCCAGTACTTC,CASSEFGRGEETQYF
TRBD2,TRBJ2-7,TRBV12-3/TRBV12-4,.,TGTGCCAGCAGACGGCGGCTAGCGGGAGGGCTACACGAGCAGTACTTC,CASRRRLAGGLHEQYF
.,TRBJ2-5,TRBV28,few,TGTGCCAGCAGTTTATTTGACACGTACCAAGAGACCCAGTACTTC,CASSLFDTYQETQYF
TRBD1,TRBJ2-5,TRBV5-4,.,TGTGCCAGCAGCCCCATCGAACCGGGACAGCTCCAAGAGACCCAGTACTTC,CASSPIEPGQLQETQYF
.,TRBJ1-5,TRBV2,.,TGTGCCAGCAGTGAAATAGATATCCAATGGGCGGGGCCCCAGCATTTT,CASSEIDIQWAGPQHF
.,TRBJ2-7,TRBV20-1,many,TGCAGTGCTAGGCAGGACAGAGATTTCTACGAGCAGTACTTC,CSARQDRDFYEQYF
.,TRBJ1-1,TRBV12-3/TRBV12-4,few,TGTGCCAGCACCCCCTTTCCCACGGCTGAAGCTTTCTTT,CASTPFPTAEAFF
TRBD2,TRBJ2-3,TRBV5-1,few,TGCGCCAGCAGCTTAATTTTTCAGCGGGGGGCAAGCACAGATACGCAGTATTTT,CASSLIFQRGASTDTQYF
TRBD1,TRBJ2-1,TRBV6-1,few,TGTGCCAGCACCCGGGACAGACTTACTGACAATGAGCAGTTCTTC,CASTRDRLTDNEQFF
TRBD2,TRBJ2-1,TRBV5-1,few,TGCGCCAGCAGCTTGTTGCGGGGGGGCCAAATTGAAAATGAGCAGTTCTTC,CASSLLRGGQIENEQFF
.,TRBJ2-7,TRBV29-1,few,TGCAGCGCCTACCTTGCCAGGACAGCATCCTACGAGCAGTACTTC,CSAYLARTASYEQYF
.,TRBJ2-3,TRBV24-1,few,TGTGCCACCAGTGATTTCCGTGTCACGCAGTATTTT,CATSDFRVTQYF
TRBD2,TRBJ2-3,TRBV7-8,few,TGTGCCAGCAGACGTACTAGCGGTACCACAGATACGCAGTATTTT,CASRRTSGTTDTQYF
.,TRBJ1-5,TRBV24-1,.,TGTGCCACCAGTGATTTTCGGGGGAATCAGCCCCAGCATTTT,CATSDFRGNQPQHF
.,TRBJ1-1,TRBV25-1,many,TGTGCCAGCAGTGAGACCAGGACGGGGAACACTGAAGCTTTCTTT,CASSETRTGNTEAFF
TRBD2,TRBJ2-3,TRBV12-5,.,TGTGCTAGTGGTTTGGGACTAGCGGGCACAGATACGCAGTATTTT,CASGLGLAGTDTQYF
.,TRBJ2-3,TRBV5-1,few,TGCGCCAGCAGCTCCGTGGGTTCGGGACACCCAGCACTCACAGATACGCAGTATTTT,CASSSVGSGHPALTDTQYF
TRBD2,TRBJ2-1,TRBV14,.,TGTGCCAGCAACCGTAAAGCGGGAGGGTCCTACAATGAGCAGTTCTTC,CASNRKAGGSYNEQFF
.,TRBJ2-7,TRBV7-9,many,TGTGCCAGCAGCCCCCCAGAATCCTACGAGCAGTACTTC,CASSPPESYEQYF
TRBD1,TRBJ2-2,TRBV19,.,TGTGCCAGTAATACAGGGGCCGGGGAGCTGTTTTTT,CASNTGAGELFF
.,TRBJ2-5,TRBV29-1,.,TGCAGCGTTGGATCCTACAGATCCGAGACCCAGTACTTC,CSVGSYRSETQYF
.,TRBJ2-1,TRBV3-1,.,TGTGCCAGCAGCCACCTAGCAGCAACCTACAATGAGCAGTTCTTC,CASSHLAATYNEQFF
.,TRBJ1-6,TRBV12-3/TRBV12-4,few,TGTGCCAGCAGTCCTCCAGGGAGGTTGCATTCACCCCTCCACTTT,CASSPPGRLHSPLHF
TRBD2,TRBJ2-1,TRBV28,.,TGTGCCAGCAGTTTATTAGATCGACTAGCGGGAGGGTTTGAGCAGTTCTTC,CASSLLDRLAGGFEQFF
.,TRBJ2-1,TRBV11-2,.,TGTGCCAGCAGCTATAGCAGGAACAATGAGCAGTTCTTC,CASSYSRNNEQFF
TRBD2,TRBJ2-1,TRBV7-6,few,TGTGCCAGGCCGGGTAGCGGGATAATATTTCGTTGCAATGAGCAGTTCTTC,CARPGSGIIFRCNEQFF
TRBD1,TRBJ2-1,TRBV2,.,TGTGCCAGCGGAGAAGGCGGACAGGGCTACAATGAGCAGTTCTTC,CASGEGGQGYNEQFF
.,TRBJ1-2,TRBV13,.,TGTGCCAGCAATCAAAACAGGGCTGGCTACACCTTC,CASNQNRAGYTF
.,TRBJ2-6,TRBV11-2,few,TGTGCCAGCACCCAAAGGGACCGAGGCGTCCTGACTTTC,CASTQRDRGVLTF
.,TRBJ2-1,TRBV4-1,many,TGCGCCAGCAGCACTCCCCCCAGGGACCTTTCGGATGAGCAGTTCTTC,CASSTPPRDLSDEQFF
TRBD2,TRBJ2-5,TRBV10-3,few,TGTGCCATCAGTGAGTCGAAACTAGCGGGGAAGGTTAAAGAGACCCAGTACTTC,CAISESKLAGKVKETQYF
.,TRBJ2-7,TRBV7-9,few,TGTGCCAGCAGCCCAGGGACACCCAGCTCCTACGAGCAGTACTTC,CASSPGTPSSYEQYF
TRBD1,TRBJ1-2,TRBV9,few,TGTGCCAGCAGCGTAGCGCAAGGACAGGATGGCTACACCTTC,CASSVAQGQDGYTF
.,TRBJ2-3,TRBV18,many,TGTGCCAGCTCCCCCAGGAACACAGATACGCAGTATTTT,CASSPRNTDTQYF
.,TRBJ2-7,TRBV10-3,many,TGTGCCATCAGTGGCGGGCATGGAGACGAGCAGTACTTC,CAISGGHGDEQYF
TRBD2,TRBJ2-1,TRBV19,.,TGTGCCAGTAGACAAGGAGGAACTAGCGGGACGGGTGAGCAGTTCTTC,CASRQGGTSGTGEQFF
TRBD2,TRBJ2-1,TRBV11-3,.,TGTGCCAGCAGGGCGCTAGCGGGAGTGCCAGGGCAGTTCTTC,CASRALAGVPGQFF
.,TRBJ2-7,TRBV6-1,.,TGTGCCAGCAGTAGCACTAGACACTCCTACGAGCAGTACTTC,CASSSTRHSYEQYF